These 20 T cell receptor beta chains share one sample of origin, sequenced in a study of blood T cell repertoires in COVID-19. The table came from immunoSEQ multiplex PCR; TCRdb's copy has only in-frame clones and leaves some out. The table shows a few hundred thousand clones, with approximately 82% occurring only once. Sequencing was carried out using peripheral blood. These TCRs come from a woman aged 18 to 35 with acute or convalescent COVID-19.

The J gene is TRBJ2-3, the V gene TRBV7-8, with TRBD2 matching 9 bases. There are 17 residues in the CDR3. The V gene end was trimmed by 1 base and the J gene end by 2 bases; junction bases not matched to a gene: 7. Germline V gene data show CDR1 as SGHVS and CDR2 as FQNEAQ. The CDR3 DNA reads TGTGCCAGCAGCTTAGTGCGGGAGGGACTCTACACAGATACGCAGTATTTT. Translating gives CASSLVREGLYTDTQYF.

This clone appeared a single time. The junction shows a germline mismatch at one end, possibly a read error. The chain employs TRBV12-3 or TRBV12-4 and TRBJ2-7, with a tentative D call TRBD2 (6 bases). CDR3 size: 11 residues. The CDR3 DNA reads TGTGCCAGCAGTCGACCCGGGACTCGGAGTTTC. Translated: CASSRPGTRSF.

The V call is TRBV7-3, the J call TRBJ2-1; D possibly corresponds to TRBD1 (6 bases). V lost 7 bases and J lost 5, with 21 bases in between. This CDR3 contains 16 residues. Germline V gives CDR1 SGHTA, CDR2 FQGTGA. The CDR3 is CASTVTGQGLDNEQFF. The CDR3 region has the DNA TGTGCCAGCACCGTAACAGGGCAGGGTCTAGACAATGAGCAGTTCTTC.

The V call is TRBV5-1, the J call TRBJ2-1, with 8 bases matching TRBD2. Germline assignment: CDR1 SGHRS and CDR2 YFSETQ. This CDR3 contains 16 residues. V was pared by 5 bases and J by 5 bases, with 12 bases of the junction left unmatched. This CDR3 is CASSALSGRPHNEQFF. CDR3 sequence (DNA): TGCGCCAGCAGTGCCCTAAGCGGGAGACCCCACAATGAGCAGTTCTTC.

The V gene is TRBV11-1, the J gene TRBJ1-1; 11 bases match TRBD1. Trimming cost V 7 bases and J 8 bases; bases outside gene matches: 12. Germline V gene sequence: CDR1 SGHAT, CDR2 FQDESV (reference sequence). CDR3 size: 15 residues. CDR3 protein: CASTSRTGGFSEAFF. CDR3 nucleotides: TGTGCCAGCACCTCTAGGACAGGGGGCTTTTCAGAAGCTTTCTTT.

V usage is TRBV5-6 and J usage is TRBJ2-1; D is ambiguous. CDR3 length: 14 amino acids. Trimming cost V 3 bases and J 1 base, with 8 bases left between them. The V gene's germline CDR1 is SGHDT and CDR2 YYEEEE. The CDR3 region is CASSSSQSYNEQFF. The CDR3 DNA reads TGTGCCAGCAGCTCAAGTCAGTCCTACAATGAGCAGTTCTTC.

This rearrangement joins TRBV7-2 to TRBJ2-5; 9 bases fit TRBD1. J gave up 5 bases and V 4 bases, and 8 bases lay outside the gene matches. Germline lookup yields CDR1 SGHTA and CDR2 FQGNSA. The CDR3 runs 15 residues. Here the CDR3 reads CASSYRTGAAETQYF. The DNA for the CDR3 is TGTGCCAGCAGCTACCGGACAGGGGCCGCGGAGACCCAGTACTTC. Full variable domain (remainder filled in from reference TRBV7-2 and TRBJ2-5): GAGVSQSPSNKVTEKGKDVELRCDPISGHTALYWYRQSLGQGLEFLIYFQGNSAPDKSGLPSDRFSAERTGGSVSTLTIQRTQQEDSAVYLCASSYRTGAAETQYFGPGTRLLVL.

The genes are TRBV15 and TRBJ1-5; TRBD1 matches 7 bases. The junction had 5 bases not matched to a gene; V was cut back by 1 base and J by 5 bases. Germline V gene data show CDR1 as LNHNV and CDR2 as YYDKDF (reference sequence). The CDR3 runs 15 residues. Here the CDR3 DNA reads TGTGCCACCAGCAGAGTTGGAGGGGGCGATCAGCCCCAGCATTTT. Translation: CATSRVGGGDQPQHF.

The chain has TRBV14 and TRBJ1-2; D is ambiguous. Trimming took off 2 bases at V and 3 bases at J, with 7 bases between the two ends. The CDR3 totals 13 residues. CDR1 is SGHDN and CDR2 is FVKESK in the germline V gene. CDR3 sequence (DNA): TGTGCCAGCAGCCAAAATACATACTATGGCTACACCTTC. Encoded protein: CASSQNTYYGYTF.

The V call is TRBV3-1 (or the pseudogene TRBV3-2), the J call TRBJ2-2; 9 nucleotides agree with TRBD2. The CDR3 consists of 17 residues. CDR1 and CDR2 from the germline V gene are LGHDT and YNNKEL (reference sequence). V lost 1 base and J lost 2; bases outside the gene matches: 5. This CDR3 reads CASSQARTSDNTGELFF. CDR3 coding DNA: TGTGCCAGCAGCCAAGCTCGGACTAGCGATAACACCGGGGAGCTGTTTTTT.

V usage is TRBV7-9 and J usage is TRBJ1-1, with a tentative D call TRBD1 (5 bases). The CDR3 loop spans 14 amino acids. Trimming pared 3 bases from V and 6 bases from J, leaving 14 bases between. Germline V gene sequence: CDR1 SEHNR, CDR2 FQNEAQ (reference sequence). This chain's CDR3 is CASSFSTGSAEAFF. The CDR3 region has the DNA TGTGCCAGCAGCTTCAGTACAGGTTCGGCTGAAGCTTTCTTT.

Comment on this clone: The same CDR3 can be traced to other DNA sequences in this sample. The genes are TRBV28 and TRBJ1-5; D is ambiguous. Germline loops: CDR1 MDHEN, CDR2 SYDVKM. This CDR3 is built from 13 residues. The V end was cut by 3 bases, the J end by 1 base, with 4 bases between. DNA for the CDR3: TGTGCCAGCAGTTTTTCGAGCAATCAGCCCCAGCATTTT. Its translation: CASSFSSNQPQHF.

The chain joins TRBV6-5 to TRBJ2-7; D gene uncertain. The germline gives CDR1 MNHEY, CDR2 SVGAGI. The CDR3 sequence is 13 residues long. V lost 3 bases, J lost 1 base, and 7 bases lay in between. CDR3 sequence (DNA): TGTGCCAGCAGTTATAGGAGTTCCTACGAGCAGTACTTC. Protein product: CASSYRSSYEQYF.

This clone was detected a few times. V is TRBV6-5 and J is TRBJ1-2; 7 bases map to TRBD1. The CDR3 runs 15 residues. CDR1 and CDR2 from the germline V gene are MNHEY and SVGAGI. V lost 7 bases to trimming and J lost 4 bases; unmatched junction nucleotides: 12. The CDR3: CASTRGGTEFYGYTF. The CDR3 nucleotides read TGTGCCAGCACCCGGGGGGGGACAGAGTTCTATGGCTACACCTTC.

The chain couples TRBV14 to TRBJ2-3; 9 bases match TRBD1. Germline CDR1 and CDR2: SGHDN and FVKESK. J was trimmed by 0 bases and V by 4 bases; bases with no gene match: 11. The CDR3 length is 18 residues. CDR3 nucleotide sequence: TGTGCCAGCAGCCTAAGGCTAGGACAGGGGCGAAGCACAGATACGCAGTATTTT. Protein product: CASSLRLGQGRSTDTQYF.

V usage is TRBV28 and J usage is TRBJ1-1; D gene ambiguous. V was shortened by 6 bases and J by 0 bases, with 11 bases between the two germline ends. The CDR3 is 14 residues long. Germline CDR1 is MDHEN and CDR2 is SYDVKM. This CDR3 reads CASSFPGMNTEAFF. The CDR3, as DNA: TGTGCCAGCAGCTTCCCCGGGATGAACACTGAAGCTTTCTTT.

The chain has TRBV3-1 (or the pseudogene TRBV3-2) and TRBJ1-2; 10 bases map to TRBD1. V trimming: 1 base; J trimming: 9 bases; junction bases outside the gene matches: 5. The CDR3 runs to 14 residues. The V gene's germline CDR1 is LGHDT and CDR2 YNNKEL (reference sequence). CDR3 bases: TGTGCCAGCAGCCAAGTCGGGACAGGGGTGTGCTACACCTTC. This sequence encodes CASSQVGTGVCYTF.

V gene TRBV27 combines with J gene TRBJ2-3; TRBD2 agrees at 7 bases. V dropped 9 bases and J dropped 2; count of bases not matched to a gene: 11. The germline CDR1 and CDR2 sequences are MNHEY and SMNVEV (reference sequence). This CDR3 spans 15 amino acids. The CDR3 reads CASRSPAGFTDTQYF. The CDR3 DNA follows: TGTGCCAGTCGGAGCCCAGCGGGATTCACAGATACGCAGTATTTT.

The rearrangement uses TRBV10-3 and TRBJ2-6; D is possibly TRBD2 (7 bases). V gave up 5 bases and J gave up 1 base, with 18 bases separating them. Germline V gives CDR1 ENHRY, CDR2 SYGVKD. The CDR3 has 18 residues. CDR3 bases: TGTGCCATCAGTCCCCAAGAGGGGGGGCCTTCTGGGGCCAACGTCCTGACTTTC. Its translation: CAISPQEGGPSGANVLTF.

The rearrangement links TRBV7-2 to TRBJ2-7; maybe TRBD1 (6 bases). With 7 bases removed from V and 2 bases from J, the gap between germline ends came to 15 bases. Looked up from germline, CDR1 is SGHTA and CDR2 is FQGNSA. The CDR3 totals 14 residues. CDR3 loop: CASTYSRDTYEQYF. CDR3 sequence (DNA): TGTGCCAGCACTTATAGCAGGGACACCTACGAGCAGTACTTC.